The T cell receptor beta chain under discussion was sequenced for a study of shared clonotypes between healthy human individuals. General observations from the study: Non-shared clonotypes had lower generation probabilities than clonotypes shared by all four sorted-subset donors. Naive subsets generally exceeded memory subsets in estimated richness.

Donors were healthy HIV-negative adults without recent acute infections or vaccinations. This CDR3 is 19 amino acids long. Germline V gene sequence: CDR1 SGHRS, CDR2 YFSETQ. Between the trimmed V and J ends, which lost 1 base and 5 bases, there was a span of 25 bases. Template for every sorted-subset replicate PCR totaled 200 to 250 ng DNA, around 32,000 T cell genomes. TCRdb's copy holds only in-frame clones and misses some; the assay was immunoSEQ multiplex PCR. The sample lists 2 million to 3 million clones, roughly 93% occurring once. As for this clone: Antigen: not known.

Material for sequencing was naive CD4+ T cells from PBMCs. Subset given: CD45RA+ positively selected. This clonotype originated in a man between 18 and 29 years old in good health. Some clones in this sample may be carry-over from other donors' samples. This chain joins TRBV5-1 and TRBJ2-1; maybe TRBD2 (6 bases). The CDR3, as DNA: TGCGCCAGCAGCTTGAGGGCAGCGATCCGGGACTGGACTAACAATGAGCAGTTCTTC. Residues: CASSLRAAIRDWTNNEQFF.